Below, 20 T cell receptor beta chains from the same sample are listed, as sequenced in a study of shared clonotypes between healthy human individuals. Clones were sequenced by immunoSEQ multiplex PCR, and TCRdb holds only the in-frame ones, with some missing. The table lists about 730,000 clones, approximately 77% of them singletons, with around 1.8% in the top ten. The source material was memory CD4+ T cells sorted from blood. Subset reported: CD45RA-negative fraction. The receptor source for this set is a woman in her 30s in good health.

This chain links TRBV10-1 with TRBJ2-3; TRBD2 agrees at 10 bases. Germline V lookup: CDR1 WNHNN, CDR2 SYGVQD (reference sequence). V was clipped by 5 bases and J by 0 bases; unmatched bases: 14. The CDR3 is made up of 19 amino acids. The CDR3 reads CASSPTQAGGRTSTDTQYF. In nucleotides, the CDR3 is TGCGCCAGCAGTCCAACTCAAGCGGGAGGGCGAACTAGCACAGATACGCAGTATTTT.

This clone occurred once. The V call is TRBV27, the J call TRBJ2-3, with D unclear. Germline CDR1 reads MNHEY; CDR2 reads SMNVEV (reference sequence). Trimming took 6 bases from V and 0 from J, leaving 4 bases between them. The CDR3 sequence is 12 residues long. CDR3 sequence (DNA): TGTGCCAGCAGGACTAGCACAGATACGCAGTATTTT. Translated: CASRTSTDTQYF.

The chain combines TRBV20-1 with TRBJ2-4; D is unresolved. CDR1 is DFQATT, CDR2 SNEGSKA, per germline (reference sequence). Trimming stripped 6 bases from V and 7 bases from J, with 7 bases between. The CDR3 spans 10 residues. CDR3 protein: CSAVGNIQYF. Written as DNA, the CDR3 is TGCAGTGCGGTTGGGAACATTCAGTACTTC.

This clone was picked up a small number of times. The chain uses TRBV7-3 and TRBJ2-6; tentative D call: TRBD2 (5 bases). Between the trimmed V and J ends, which lost 3 bases and 4 bases, there was a span of 10 bases. Germline V CDR1 and CDR2: SGHTA, FQGTGA. CDR3 length equals 15 residues. The chain's CDR3 is CASSFGLSGANVLTF. The CDR3 region has the DNA TGTGCCAGCAGCTTTGGACTGTCGGGGGCCAACGTCCTGACTTTC.

The rearrangement joins TRBV19 to TRBJ1-2; D remains ambiguous. The germline V and J ends were trimmed by 4 bases and 3 bases, with 12 bases remaining between them. The CDR3 has 14 amino acids. Germline CDR1 LNHDA, CDR2 SQIVND (reference sequence). This chain's CDR3 is CASSTGNSYYGYTF. DNA of the CDR3: TGTGCCAGTAGTACCGGGAACTCTTACTATGGCTACACCTTC. Based on the CDR3 plus reference TRBV19 and TRBJ1-2, the full variable domain is DGGITQSPKYLFRKEGQNVTLSCEQNLNHDAMYWYRQDPGQGLRLIYYSQIVNDFQKGDIAEGYSVSREKKESFPLTVTSAQKNPTAFYLCASSTGNSYYGYTFGSGTRLTVV.

About this clone itself: The same CDR3 arises from other DNA sequences in this sample as well. V is TRBV5-4 and J is TRBJ2-3; D gene uncertain. Trimming cost V 2 bases and J 6 bases, with 4 bases left between them. This CDR3 is built from 11 residues. Per germline, CDR1 SGHNT and CDR2 YYREEE (reference sequence). The CDR3 DNA reads TGTGCCAGCAGCTTTGGGGATACGCAGTATTTT. Translation: CASSFGDTQYF.

Comments on this clone: The sample holds other DNA sequences that translate to the same CDR3. The chain combines TRBV25-1 with TRBJ2-7; unclear D gene. The CDR3 contains 13 residues. Germline-derived CDR1 and CDR2 are MGHDK and SYGVNS. The V end lost 4 bases, the J end lost 2 bases, and 9 bases lay between the germline ends. CDR3 nucleotide sequence: TGTGCCAGCAGTGTTGGCGGAGCCTACGAGCAGTACTTC. Translating gives CASSVGGAYEQYF.

This clone was observed a single time. The V call is TRBV28, the J call TRBJ2-1, with D perhaps being TRBD1 or TRBD2 (5 bases each). The germline V gene encodes CDR1 MDHEN and CDR2 SYDVKM. V lost 6 bases and J 9 bases, leaving 21 bases between the germline ends. The CDR3 consists of 15 residues. The DNA of the CDR3 is TGTGCCAGCAGCCCAAACCCGCGGGTTACAGGTGAGCAGTTCTTC. This encodes CASSPNPRVTGEQFF.

The chain uses TRBV29-1 and TRBJ2-5; 8 positions agree with TRBD2. CDR1 is SQVTM, CDR2 ANQGSEA, per germline. After removal of 3 bases from V and 0 bases from J, the junction contained 15 bases not matched to a gene. This CDR3 has 18 residues. The CDR3 DNA is TGCAGCGTTGAGAAGAGGGCTAGCGGGCCTATAAACCAAGAGACCCAGTACTTC. Encoded protein: CSVEKRASGPINQETQYF.

The CDR3 region is CASSPTARDEKLFF. Written as DNA, the CDR3 is TGTGCCAGCTCACCGACAGCCAGGGATGAAAAACTGTTTTTT. The genes are TRBV18 and TRBJ1-4; D perhaps matches TRBD1 (5 bases). V lost 3 bases, J lost 6 bases, and 11 bases lay in between. Germline CDR1 and CDR2: KGHSH and LQKENI. The CDR3 runs to 14 residues.

This clone was detected ten times or more. V and J are TRBV2 and TRBJ2-7; 7 bases are shared with TRBD2. With V trimmed by 10 bases and J by 7 bases, 16 bases remained unmatched. The CDR3 extends over 14 amino acids. In germline, CDR1 is SNHLY, CDR2 FYNNEI. The chain's CDR3 is CATEGAGEAIEQYF. CDR3 coding DNA: TGTGCCACCGAGGGTGCGGGAGAGGCGATAGAGCAGTACTTC.

The rearrangement links TRBV28 to TRBJ2-7, with 9 bases lining up with TRBD1. The V and J ends lost 8 bases and 6 bases, in that order; junction bases with no gene match: 8. CDR1 MDHEN and CDR2 SYDVKM come from the germline V gene. The CDR3 has 13 residues. Here the CDR3 DNA reads TGTGCCAGCCTACTGGGACAGGGAGGCGAGCAGTACTTC. This encodes CASLLGQGGEQYF.

The J gene is TRBJ1-5, the V gene TRBV28; D perhaps matches TRBD1 (5 bases). CDR3 length: 15 amino acids. V lost 5 bases, J lost 4 bases, and 15 bases lay in between. Germline CDR1 is MDHEN and CDR2 is SYDVKM. CDR3 amino acids: CASSEPDSPNQPQHF. The CDR3 nucleotides read TGTGCCAGCAGTGAACCCGACAGCCCTAATCAGCCCCAGCATTTT.

This clone was recorded only once. The rearrangement uses TRBV5-1 and TRBJ2-7; 9 bases align to TRBD2. In germline, CDR1 is SGHRS, CDR2 YFSETQ. J lost 3 bases, V lost 1 base, and 5 bases had no gene match. This CDR3 is built from 15 residues. The CDR3 bases are TGCGCCAGCAGCTTGATCGCTAGCGGGAACTACGAGCAGTACTTC. This gives the protein CASSLIASGNYEQYF.

The chain recombines TRBV7-7 with TRBJ2-5; 7 bases are a match to TRBD1. Germline CDR1 and CDR2: SSHAT and FNYEAQ (reference sequence). Trimming cost V 5 bases and J 4 bases; bases outside gene matches: 10. The CDR3 contains 15 residues. CDR3 DNA: TGTGCCAGCAGCCCGGACAGGTTCCCGGGAGAGACCCAGTACTTC. Translating gives CASSPDRFPGETQYF. The full variable domain, its missing parts supplied by reference TRBV7-7 and TRBJ2-5, is GAGVSQSPRYKVTKRGQDVTLRCDPISSHATLYWYQQALGQGPEFLTYFNYEAQPDKSGLPSDRFSAERPEGSISTLTIQRTEQRDSAMYRCASSPDRFPGETQYFGPGTRLLVL.

The chain joins TRBV7-9 to TRBJ2-3; the match to TRBD2 covers 9 bases. The germline V gene has CDR1 SEHNR and CDR2 FQNEAQ (reference sequence). J was trimmed by 5 bases and V by 3 bases; bases with no gene match: 6. This CDR3 spans 15 amino acids. In DNA, the CDR3 is TGTGCCAGCAGCTTGACTAGCGGACCACAAGATACGCAGTATTTT. Its translation is CASSLTSGPQDTQYF.

CDR3 in DNA: TGTGCCACCAGCAAAAGGACACTCGAAGTCCTTCAACTTCCCTACGAGCAGTACTTC. It yields the protein CATSKRTLEVLQLPYEQYF. The chain has TRBV15 and TRBJ2-7; maybe TRBD1 (5 bases). Trimming stripped 4 bases from V and 2 bases from J, with 27 bases between. CDR1 LNHNV and CDR2 YYDKDF come from the germline V gene (reference sequence). The CDR3 consists of 19 residues.

This CDR3 is CASSIGGTPSTEAFF. The CDR3 bases are TGTGCCAGTAGTATAGGGGGGACACCCAGCACTGAAGCTTTCTTT. The chain has TRBV19 and TRBJ1-1; the D gene is possibly TRBD1 (6 bases). The CDR3 has 15 amino acids. Germline assignment: CDR1 LNHDA and CDR2 SQIVND (reference sequence). The ends were cut back, 1 base at V and 4 bases at J, with 13 bases in the middle.

This clone was observed once. The chain couples TRBV7-8 to TRBJ2-7; a weak D match, TRBD1 (6 bases). Trimming cost V 8 bases and J 6 bases, with 23 bases left between them. Germline CDR1 reads SGHVS; CDR2 reads FQNEAQ. The CDR3 consists of 15 residues. Here the CDR3 DNA reads TGTGCCAGCGACCCTTCCTGGGGGCGGGCGAGCGAGCAGTACTTC. It is translated as CASDPSWGRASEQYF.

The chain combines TRBV28 with TRBJ2-1, with D hard to call. There are 18 residues in the CDR3. CDR1 is MDHEN and CDR2 is SYDVKM in the germline V gene. The V end was cut by 3 bases, the J end by 0 bases, with 18 bases between. CDR3: CASSFFIVGTSSYNEQFF. CDR3 DNA sequence: TGTGCCAGCAGTTTCTTTATCGTGGGAACGAGCTCCTACAATGAGCAGTTCTTC.